This passage covers 28 T cell receptor beta chains from one sample sequenced in a study of T cell changes during pregnancy in multiple sclerosis. Produced via immunoSEQ multiplex PCR; TCRdb's table is partial and in-frame only. In the table there are roughly 40,000 clones, 80% to 95% of which are singletons. The material was CD8+ T cells from peripheral blood mononuclear cells, obtained in the first trimester of pregnancy. The source is a female donor with multiple sclerosis, enrolled in a pregnancy study.

The table lists this clone with a count of one. This chain connects TRBV5-1 to TRBJ2-7, with D unresolved. Germline V gene sequence: CDR1 SGHRS, CDR2 YFSETQ. V lost 2 bases, J lost 1 base, and 7 bases lay in between. The CDR3 length is 13 residues. The CDR3 nucleotides are TGCGCCAGCAGCTTCTCAGGTTCCTACGAGCAGTACTTC. Translation: CASSFSGSYEQYF.

This clone occurred once. This chain connects TRBV5-1 to TRBJ2-7; D might be TRBD2 (5 bases). Trimming shortened V by 4 bases and J by 3 bases, and 8 bases separated the two germline ends. The CDR3 runs to 12 residues. Germline-derived CDR1 and CDR2 are SGHRS and YFSETQ. The CDR3 bases are TGCGCCAGCAGCGAAGAGGGCTACGAGCAGTACTTC. Amino acid sequence: CASSEEGYEQYF.

This sequence joins TRBV5-6 and TRBJ2-5; D gene ambiguous. The V end lost 3 bases, the J end lost 2 bases, and 8 bases lay between the germline ends. CDR3 length: 13 amino acids. Germline-derived CDR1 and CDR2 are SGHDT and YYEEEE. The CDR3 bases are TGTGCCAGCAGCTACGCGTATCAAGAGACCCAGTACTTC. Amino acid sequence: CASSYAYQETQYF. Together with reference TRBV5-6 and TRBJ2-5, the CDR3 gives the full variable domain: DAGVTQSPTHLIKTRGQQVTLRCSPKSGHDTVSWYQQALGQGPQFIFQYYEEEERQRGNFPDRFSGHQFPNYSSELNVNALLLGDSALYLCASSYAYQETQYFGPGTRLLVL.

V is TRBV7-9 and J is TRBJ1-6; 7 nucleotides align to TRBD1. CDR1 is SEHNR and CDR2 is FQNEAQ in the germline V gene (reference sequence). The CDR3 extends over 16 amino acids. The V segment lost 5 bases and the J segment 7 bases; nucleotides outside the gene matches: 11. The CDR3 DNA is TGTGCCAGCAGCCGTCCAGGACAGGCGGAGAATTCACCCCTCCACTTT. It specifies CASSRPGQAENSPLHF.

The chain joins TRBV19 to TRBJ1-6; no reliable D call. CDR3 size: 16 residues. V lost 6 bases, J lost 14 bases, and 26 bases lay in between. Germline V lookup: CDR1 LNHDA, CDR2 SQIVND (reference sequence). Here the CDR3 reads CASSTTTDSGSATLHF. CDR3 DNA: TGTGCCAGTAGCACAACGACGGACTCGGGAAGTGCGACCCTCCACTTT.

This chain links TRBV28 with TRBJ2-5, with TRBD1 identical over 9 bases. The germline V gene encodes CDR1 MDHEN and CDR2 SYDVKM. V shed 5 bases and J 4 bases; nucleotides not matched to a gene: 14. This CDR3 spans 17 amino acids. This chain's CDR3 is CASSGGYHRGRGETQYF. Written as DNA, the CDR3 is TGTGCCAGCAGTGGGGGATATCACAGGGGGCGAGGAGAGACCCAGTACTTC.

V and J are TRBV27 and TRBJ1-1, with 8 bases fitting TRBD1. CDR3 length: 14 amino acids. V was pared by 1 base and J by 5 bases, with 3 bases of the junction left unmatched. The germline V gene has CDR1 MNHEY and CDR2 SMNVEV (reference sequence). In DNA form, the CDR3 reads TGTGCCAGCAGTTTATGGACAGGGCGGACTGAAGCTTTCTTT. Its protein product is CASSLWTGRTEAFF.

This rearrangement joins TRBV5-6 to TRBJ1-5; the D is unclear. The V gene's germline CDR1 is SGHDT and CDR2 YYEEEE. V was cut by 4 bases and J by 4 bases, with 15 bases left in between. This CDR3 has 15 amino acids. CDR3 residues: CASSPFLGSNQPQHF. The CDR3 coding sequence is TGTGCCAGCAGCCCGTTTCTCGGTTCAAATCAGCCCCAGCATTTT.

This clone was recorded a few times. The chain recombines TRBV6-1 with TRBJ1-1; D unresolved. V was clipped by 3 bases and J by 4 bases, with 9 bases between them. CDR3 length: 13 residues. CDR1 and CDR2 (germline): MNHNS, SASEGT. In DNA, the CDR3 is TGTGCCAGCAGTGACGGTTCTAGCACTGAAGCTTTCTTT. It encodes CASSDGSSTEAFF.

The J gene is TRBJ1-1, the V gene TRBV19; 8 nucleotides agree with TRBD1. The junction had 8 bases not matched to a gene; V was cut back by 3 bases and J by 5 bases. Per germline, CDR1 LNHDA and CDR2 SQIVND (reference sequence). The CDR3 has 15 residues. The CDR3 bases are TGTGCCAGTAGTATTCAGGGCAGGGGGCAAACTGAAGCTTTCTTT. Protein sequence: CASSIQGRGQTEAFF.

The rearrangement uses TRBV27 and TRBJ2-1, with 9 bases matching TRBD1. CDR1 is MNHEY and CDR2 is SMNVEV in the germline V gene (reference sequence). CDR3 length: 16 residues. Unmatched junction bases numbered 2, after V lost 2 bases and J lost 0 bases. CDR3 in amino acids: CASSLGTGTSYNEQFF. CDR3 coding DNA: TGTGCCAGCAGTTTAGGGACAGGGACCTCCTACAATGAGCAGTTCTTC.

The chain employs TRBV6-5 and TRBJ1-2; TRBD1 might be the D (5 bases). Germline V lookup: CDR1 MNHEY, CDR2 SVGAGI. This CDR3 spans 14 amino acids. V was clipped by 7 bases and J by 1 base, with 13 bases between them. The CDR3 region is CASTETASNYGYTF. CDR3 coding DNA: TGTGCCAGCACCGAGACAGCGAGTAACTATGGCTACACCTTC.

The chain employs TRBV7-3 and TRBJ2-1; TRBD2 agrees at 9 bases. The CDR3 covers 15 residues. Trimming cost V 5 bases and J 5 bases; bases outside gene matches: 7. CDR1 is SGHTA, CDR2 FQGTGA, per germline. The chain's CDR3 is CASSRTGLAHNEQFF. The CDR3 nucleotides read TGTGCCAGCAGCCGGACGGGACTAGCCCACAATGAGCAGTTCTTC.

The V call is TRBV5-6, the J call TRBJ1-4; 8 bases fit TRBD1. Germline V gene sequence: CDR1 SGHDT, CDR2 YYEEEE. CDR3 length equals 16 residues. V was clipped by 0 bases and J by 3 bases; unmatched bases: 4. This chain's CDR3 is CASSLGQGLPNEKLFF. The CDR3, as DNA: TGTGCCAGCAGCTTGGGACAGGGGCTCCCTAATGAAAAACTGTTTTTT.

This chain connects TRBV4-1 to TRBJ1-5, with D maybe TRBD1 (6 bases). The CDR3 is made up of 16 amino acids. The V end lost 3 bases, the J end lost 0 bases, and 12 bases lay between the germline ends. The germline V gene encodes CDR1 MGHRA and CDR2 YSYEKL. DNA for the CDR3: TGCGCCAGCAGCCATATCGCAGGGGATAGCAATCAGCCCCAGCATTTT. This sequence encodes CASSHIAGDSNQPQHF.

As DNA, the CDR3 is TGCGCCAGCAGCCCGACAGACTCCTACGAGCAGTACTTC. This codes for CASSPTDSYEQYF. The chain couples TRBV5-1 to TRBJ2-7; D might be TRBD1 (5 bases). V was shortened by 4 bases and J by 0 bases, with 8 bases between the two germline ends. The CDR3 sequence is 13 residues long. Germline V lookup: CDR1 SGHRS, CDR2 YFSETQ.

The rearrangement joins TRBV14 to TRBJ2-2; TRBD2 might be the D (5 bases). The CDR3 sequence is 11 residues long. Germline V gives CDR1 SGHDN, CDR2 FVKESK. Trimming cost V 6 bases and J 8 bases, with 7 bases left between them. CDR3 residues: CASSIAGELFF. The CDR3 DNA follows: TGTGCCAGCAGTATAGCGGGGGAGCTGTTTTTT.

J is TRBJ1-1 and V is TRBV18; a weak D match, TRBD1 (6 bases). This CDR3 has 15 residues. Germline CDR1 KGHSH, CDR2 LQKENI. Trimming removed 5 bases at V and 2 bases at J, with 15 bases between. The CDR3 DNA follows: TGTGCCAGCTCAAGACCAGACAGGAGCAACACTGAAGCTTTCTTT. This gives the protein CASSRPDRSNTEAFF.

The chain employs TRBV6-4 and TRBJ1-4; D remains unclear. Trimming took 3 bases from V and 5 from J, leaving 22 bases between them. Germline V gene data show CDR1 as MRHNA and CDR2 as SNTAGT. The CDR3 spans 18 residues. The DNA of the CDR3 is TGTGCCAGCAGTGAGCGTAGCAGTCTCCTAGTCGACAATGAAAAACTGTTTTTT. The encoded protein is CASSERSSLLVDNEKLFF.

The genes are TRBV30 and TRBJ2-7; TRBD1 agrees at 8 bases. The germline V gene encodes CDR1 GTSNPN and CDR2 SVGIG (reference sequence). The V segment lost 8 bases and the J segment 6 bases; nucleotides outside the gene matches: 6. CDR3 length: 11 residues. DNA of the CDR3: TGTGCCGCTAGAACAGGGGGCGAGCAGTACTTC. Residues: CAARTGGEQYF.

The chain carries TRBV19 and TRBJ2-7; 12 bases are a match to TRBD2. The trim removed 4 bases at V and 6 bases at J, leaving 16 bases unmatched. The CDR3 loop spans 18 amino acids. Germline lookup yields CDR1 LNHDA and CDR2 SQIVND (reference sequence). Written as DNA, the CDR3 is TGTGCCAGTAGTACCTATTTAACTAGCGGGGGGCCCGACGCCGAGCAGTACTTC. Residues: CASSTYLTSGGPDAEQYF.

CDR3 DNA sequence: TGTGCCAGCTTCTCATCCGCCACTAGCAATGAGCAGTTCTTC. Amino acids: CASFSSATSNEQFF. The rearrangement links TRBV7-8 to TRBJ2-1; maybe TRBD2 (5 bases). This CDR3 has 14 amino acids. Germline assignment: CDR1 SGHVS and CDR2 FQNEAQ. V gave up 8 bases and J gave up 6 bases, with 17 bases separating them.

The V and J genes are TRBV5-1 and TRBJ2-5; 11 bases fit TRBD2. The CDR3 contains 15 residues. The germline gives CDR1 SGHRS, CDR2 YFSETQ. After removal of 0 bases from V and 4 bases from J, the junction contained 2 bases not matched to a gene. The CDR3 region is CASSLDGTSGETQYF. DNA for the CDR3: TGCGCCAGCAGCTTGGACGGGACTAGCGGAGAGACCCAGTACTTC.

This clone came up once. This chain joins TRBV10-3 and TRBJ1-1; no clear D gene. Deletions cut 2 bases from V and 4 bases from J, with 11 bases between. There are 14 residues in the CDR3. The V gene's germline CDR1 is ENHRY and CDR2 SYGVKD. The CDR3 DNA reads TGTGCCATCAGTGAGGATTTGGGGAGCACTGAAGCTTTCTTT. It codes for CAISEDLGSTEAFF.

J is TRBJ2-4 and V is TRBV5-6, with D perhaps matching TRBD1 (5 bases). V shed 3 bases and J shed 0 bases, with 13 bases lying between them. CDR1 and CDR2 (germline): SGHDT, YYEEEE. This CDR3 has 16 residues. The CDR3 DNA reads as TGTGCCAGCAGCTCTGAATTGGACATAGCCAAAAACATTCAGTACTTC. Encoded protein: CASSSELDIAKNIQYF. Supplemented by reference TRBV5-6 and TRBJ2-4, the full variable domain reads DAGVTQSPTHLIKTRGQQVTLRCSPKSGHDTVSWYQQALGQGPQFIFQYYEEEERQRGNFPDRFSGHQFPNYSSELNVNALLLGDSALYLCASSSELDIAKNIQYFGAGTRLSVL.

The chain links TRBV7-2 to TRBJ2-5; D is unclear. With 2 bases removed from V and 3 bases from J, the gap between germline ends came to 13 bases. The CDR3 covers 15 residues. The germline V gene has CDR1 SGHTA and CDR2 FQGNSA. CDR3 amino acids: CASSLRGGVKETQYF. CDR3 DNA sequence: TGTGCCAGCAGCTTACGAGGCGGAGTTAAAGAGACCCAGTACTTC.

CDR3 sequence reads: CASSGGQGAYEQYF. CDR3 coding DNA: TGTGCCAGCAGTGGGGGGCAGGGGGCCTACGAGCAGTACTTC. The chain is built from TRBV27 and TRBJ2-7; D possibly corresponds to TRBD1 (7 bases). CDR1 MNHEY and CDR2 SMNVEV come from the germline V gene (reference sequence). The CDR3 totals 14 residues. V dropped 5 bases and J dropped 2 bases, with 13 bases sitting between them.

The chain recombines TRBV15 with TRBJ2-2, with a possible D match to TRBD1 (5 bases). Germline assignment: CDR1 LNHNV and CDR2 YYDKDF (reference sequence). The CDR3 length is 15 residues. Trimming cost V 4 bases and J 0 bases, with 9 bases left between them. CDR3 nucleotides: TGTGCCACCAGCAAAGGCAGGGCGAACACCGGGGAGCTGTTTTTT. Translating it yields CATSKGRANTGELFF.